This TCR beta chain was sequenced for a study of T cell changes during pregnancy in multiple sclerosis. CDR1 and CDR2 from the germline V gene are KGHSH and LQKENI. V was shortened by 4 bases and J by 1 base, with 8 bases between the two germline ends. The CDR3 runs 13 residues. This table comes from immunoSEQ multiplex PCR, and its TCRdb copy is limited to in-frame clones, with some not included. This sample has 70,000 to 100,000 clones, with about 94% found just once. The receptor's source is a female donor with multiple sclerosis, enrolled in a pregnancy study. This rearrangement joins TRBV18 to TRBJ2-7; tentative D call: TRBD1 (6 bases). The sample in question was peripheral blood, obtained in the third trimester of pregnancy. The DNA of the CDR3 is TGTGCCAGCTCACACGGACAGTCCTACGAGCAGTACTTC. It codes for CASSHGQSYEQYF.